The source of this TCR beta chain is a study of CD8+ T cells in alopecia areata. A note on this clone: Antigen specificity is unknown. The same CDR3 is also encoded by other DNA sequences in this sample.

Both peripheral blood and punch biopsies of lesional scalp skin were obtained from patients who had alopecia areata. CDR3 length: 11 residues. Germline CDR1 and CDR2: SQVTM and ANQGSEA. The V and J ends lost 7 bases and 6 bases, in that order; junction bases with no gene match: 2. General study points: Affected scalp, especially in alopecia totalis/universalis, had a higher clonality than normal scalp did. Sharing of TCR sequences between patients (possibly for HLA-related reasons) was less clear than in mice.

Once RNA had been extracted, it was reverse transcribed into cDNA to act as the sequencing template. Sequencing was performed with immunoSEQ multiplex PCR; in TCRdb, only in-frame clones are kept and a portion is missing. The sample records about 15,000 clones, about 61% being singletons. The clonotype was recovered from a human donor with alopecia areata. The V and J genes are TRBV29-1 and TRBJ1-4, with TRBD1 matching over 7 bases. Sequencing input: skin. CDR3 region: CSADRDEKLFF. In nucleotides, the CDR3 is TGCAGCGCTGACAGGGATGAAAAACTGTTTTTT.